Presented here are 22 T cell receptor beta chains from one specimen sequenced in a study of cytomegalovirus exposure and HLA in healthy donors. The table came from immunoSEQ multiplex PCR; TCRdb's copy has only in-frame clones and leaves some out. Among around 250,000 clones listed, roughly 91% were seen once. The sample consisted of PBMCs. These receptors came from a woman aged 30 to 39 in good health and CMV-seronegative.

The chain recombines TRBV6-5 with TRBJ2-7; possibly TRBD1 for D (7 bases). This CDR3 comprises 14 residues. The germline CDR1 and CDR2 sequences are MNHEY and SVGAGI. V was trimmed by 3 bases and J by 4 bases, leaving 13 bases between them. The CDR3, as DNA: TGTGCCAGCAGTTATAATTCAGGGGGGTACGAGCAGTACTTC. It codes for CASSYNSGGYEQYF.

The chain combines TRBV4-2 with TRBJ2-3; weak D call: TRBD2 (5 bases). Germline V lookup: CDR1 LGHNA, CDR2 YNFKEQ. The length of the CDR3 is 12 residues. V gave up 4 bases and J gave up 5 bases, with 7 bases separating them. DNA of the CDR3: TGTGCCAGCAGCCCAGGAGGAGATACGCAGTATTTT. Translating gives CASSPGGDTQYF.

V usage is TRBV4-2 and J usage is TRBJ2-1; D remains unclear. Germline V gives CDR1 LGHNA, CDR2 YNFKEQ. With 4 bases removed from V and 0 bases from J, the gap between germline ends came to 10 bases. CDR3 length: 15 residues. CDR3 sequence: CASSPRTRSYNEQFF. The CDR3 coding sequence is TGTGCCAGCAGCCCCCGGACCCGCTCCTACAATGAGCAGTTCTTC.

The V gene is TRBV7-2, the J gene TRBJ2-7; weak D call: TRBD2 (5 bases). The CDR3 consists of 14 residues. Between the trimmed V and J ends, which lost 5 bases and 0 bases, there was a span of 11 bases. CDR1 and CDR2 from the germline V gene are SGHTA and FQGNSA. CDR3: CASSPAGSSYEQYF. As DNA, the CDR3 is TGTGCCAGCAGCCCGGCGGGCAGCTCCTACGAGCAGTACTTC.

This chain uses TRBV30 with TRBJ2-5; D ambiguous. Germline CDR1 GTSNPN, CDR2 SVGIG (reference sequence). Trimming left V 2 bases short and J 3 bases short, with 4 bases between. CDR3 length equals 11 residues. CDR3 DNA sequence: TGTGCCTGGAGTAGGGAAGAGACCCAGTACTTC. It encodes CAWSREETQYF.

J is TRBJ2-1 and V is TRBV5-5, with D unclear. With 0 bases removed from V and 7 bases from J, the gap between germline ends came to 14 bases. The CDR3 covers 15 residues. From germline, CDR1 is SGHKS and CDR2 YYEKEE (reference sequence). The CDR3, as DNA: TGTGCCAGCAGCTTGGCCCGTCCCACTCTAAATGAGCAGTTCTTC. Translation gives CASSLARPTLNEQFF.

V and J are TRBV9 and TRBJ2-5; 7 bases are shared with TRBD2. Trimming took 3 bases from V and 3 from J; bases not matched to a gene: 5. The CDR3 length is 14 residues. Germline assignment: CDR1 SGDLS and CDR2 YYNGEE. The CDR3 loop is CASSDGTTKETQYF. In DNA, the CDR3 is TGTGCCAGCAGCGACGGGACTACCAAAGAGACCCAGTACTTC.

The V call is TRBV28, the J call TRBJ2-7, with D unclear. The V and J ends lost 5 bases and 3 bases respectively, with 8 bases between them. The CDR3 totals 12 residues. Looked up from germline, CDR1 is MDHEN and CDR2 is SYDVKM. The CDR3: CASSLNYYEQYF. The CDR3 nucleotides read TGTGCCAGCAGTCTCAATTACTACGAGCAGTACTTC.

V gene TRBV15 combines with J gene TRBJ2-7; tentatively, D is TRBD2 (5 bases). Germline V gene sequence: CDR1 LNHNV, CDR2 YYDKDF (reference sequence). Trimming took off 2 bases at V and 0 bases at J, with 8 bases between the two ends. There are 14 residues in the CDR3. CDR3 in amino acids: CATSRPGLSYEQYF. CDR3 DNA sequence: TGTGCCACCAGCAGACCCGGACTCTCCTACGAGCAGTACTTC.

The chain couples TRBV6-1 to TRBJ2-5, with D hard to call. The CDR3 totals 13 residues. The germline gives CDR1 MNHNS, CDR2 SASEGT. The CDR3 is CAIAPDPWETQYF. DNA for the CDR3: TGTGCTATCGCCCCAGACCCGTGGGAGACCCAGTACTTC.

V and J are TRBV29-1 and TRBJ1-2, with a weak D call TRBD1 (6 bases). CDR1 is SQVTM and CDR2 is ANQGSEA in the germline V gene. The CDR3 extends over 14 amino acids. V shed 0 bases and J shed 8 bases, with 16 bases lying between them. CDR3 amino acids: CSVEDPGQTGGYTF. Written as DNA, the CDR3 is TGCAGCGTTGAAGATCCTGGACAGACCGGGGGCTACACCTTC. Looking up the rest from reference TRBV29-1 and TRBJ1-2 gives the full variable domain: SAVISQKPSRDICQRGTSLTIQCQVDSQVTMMFWYRQQPGQSLTLIATANQGSEATYESGFVIDKFPISRPNLTFSTLTVSNMSPEDSSIYLCSVEDPGQTGGYTFGSGTRLTVV.

A single count supports this clone. This chain links TRBV28 with TRBJ2-1; 11 bases fit TRBD2. Germline assignment: CDR1 MDHEN and CDR2 SYDVKM. The CDR3 consists of 16 residues. V was pared by 6 bases and J by 7 bases, with 11 bases of the junction left unmatched. The chain's CDR3 is CASREIAGGPLNEQFF. The CDR3 bases are TGTGCCAGCAGAGAAATAGCGGGAGGGCCTCTAAATGAGCAGTTCTTC. Full variable domain (missing parts from reference TRBV28 and TRBJ2-1): DVKVTQSSRYLVKRTGEKVFLECVQDMDHENMFWYRQDPGLGLRLIYFSYDVKMKEKGDIPEGYSVSREKKERFSLILESASTNQTSMYLCASREIAGGPLNEQFFGPGTRLTVL.

The rearrangement joins TRBV27 to TRBJ2-1, with D possibly matching TRBD1 (6 bases). Germline loops: CDR1 MNHEY, CDR2 SMNVEV (reference sequence). The CDR3 sequence is 12 residues long. V shed 5 bases and J shed 8 bases, with 10 bases lying between them. CDR3 residues: CASSPGTYEQFF. CDR3 nucleotides: TGTGCCAGCAGTCCAGGGACATATGAGCAGTTCTTC.

This clone was observed a few times. The rearrangement joins TRBV7-9 to TRBJ1-1, with D tentatively TRBD1 (5 bases). The V gene lost 5 bases and the J gene lost 11 bases, with 12 bases spanning the gap. Germline CDR1 is SEHNR and CDR2 is FQNEAQ (reference sequence). CDR3 size: 11 residues. The CDR3 here is CASSPGRGAFF. The CDR3 DNA is TGTGCCAGCAGCCCAGGGCGCGGGGCTTTCTTT.

The DNA for the CDR3 is TGTGCCAGCAGTCCCCCTAGCGCGAACACTGAAGCTTTCTTT. It translates to CASSPPSANTEAFF. The chain carries TRBV28 and TRBJ1-1, with unresolved D. V was clipped by 5 bases and J by 1 base, with 11 bases between them. The CDR3 sequence is 14 residues long. CDR1 is MDHEN and CDR2 is SYDVKM in the germline V gene.

This chain uses TRBV13 with TRBJ2-5, with D perhaps matching TRBD1 (6 bases). Germline lookup yields CDR1 PRHDT and CDR2 FYEKMQ (reference sequence). The CDR3 totals 15 residues. The germline V and J ends were trimmed by 6 bases and 3 bases, with 17 bases remaining between them. The CDR3 DNA follows: TGTGCCAGCAGTGGGCAGGGGTTAAGCAAAGAGACCCAGTACTTC. As protein: CASSGQGLSKETQYF.

This clone appeared once. The chain joins TRBV4-2 to TRBJ2-2; TRBD1 aligns across 11 bases. V shed 2 bases and J 4 bases; nucleotides not matched to a gene: 6. The germline gives CDR1 LGHNA, CDR2 YNFKEQ. The CDR3 covers 17 residues. The chain's CDR3 is CASSQLSGTGGTGELFF. The DNA for the CDR3 is TGTGCCAGCAGCCAACTTTCCGGGACAGGGGGCACCGGGGAGCTGTTTTTT.

This clone was found once. The rearrangement joins TRBV5-1 to TRBJ2-6, with D maybe TRBD2 (5 bases). Trimming pared 0 bases from V and 1 base from J, leaving 17 bases between. Germline lookup yields CDR1 SGHRS and CDR2 YFSETQ. There are 19 residues in the CDR3. CDR3 residues: CASSLAPASGSSGANVLTF. In DNA form, the CDR3 reads TGCGCCAGCAGCTTGGCCCCAGCCAGCGGAAGTTCTGGGGCCAACGTCCTGACTTTC.

V usage is TRBV28 and J usage is TRBJ2-7; 13 nucleotides align to TRBD2. The V gene end was trimmed by 6 bases and the J gene end by 11 bases; junction bases not matched to a gene: 13. CDR1 MDHEN and CDR2 SYDVKM come from the germline V gene. The CDR3 has 15 amino acids. DNA of the CDR3: TGTGCCAGCAGCGCCCGGACTAGCGGGGGAGTTAAGGAGTACTTC. Its protein product is CASSARTSGGVKEYF.

This chain joins TRBV11-2 and TRBJ2-2, with 11 bases fitting TRBD2. CDR3 length: 16 residues. Germline V gene sequence: CDR1 SGHAT, CDR2 FQNNGV. V was pared by 5 bases and J by 4 bases, with 6 bases of the junction left unmatched. CDR3 protein: CASSKLAGAVTGELFF. The CDR3 DNA sequence: TGTGCCAGCAGCAAACTAGCGGGAGCCGTCACCGGGGAGCTGTTTTTT.

The gene calls are TRBV18 and TRBJ2-5; D unresolved. With 2 bases removed from V and 2 bases from J, the gap between germline ends came to 12 bases. The CDR3 extends over 15 amino acids. The germline V gene has CDR1 KGHSH and CDR2 LQKENI. The CDR3 sequence: CASSPLVGSQETQYF. CDR3 DNA sequence: TGTGCCAGCTCACCATTGGTGGGGTCACAAGAGACCCAGTACTTC.

The rearrangement uses TRBV28 and TRBJ2-7; D possibly corresponds to TRBD2 (5 bases). This CDR3 is built from 11 residues. Looked up from germline, CDR1 is MDHEN and CDR2 is SYDVKM. V lost 5 bases and J 7 bases, leaving 9 bases between the germline ends. CDR3 loop: CASSHSVEQYF. CDR3 bases: TGTGCCAGCAGTCATAGCGTGGAGCAGTACTTC. Filled out from reference TRBV28 and TRBJ2-7, the complete variable domain reads DVKVTQSSRYLVKRTGEKVFLECVQDMDHENMFWYRQDPGLGLRLIYFSYDVKMKEKGDIPEGYSVSREKKERFSLILESASTNQTSMYLCASSHSVEQYFGPGTRLTVT.